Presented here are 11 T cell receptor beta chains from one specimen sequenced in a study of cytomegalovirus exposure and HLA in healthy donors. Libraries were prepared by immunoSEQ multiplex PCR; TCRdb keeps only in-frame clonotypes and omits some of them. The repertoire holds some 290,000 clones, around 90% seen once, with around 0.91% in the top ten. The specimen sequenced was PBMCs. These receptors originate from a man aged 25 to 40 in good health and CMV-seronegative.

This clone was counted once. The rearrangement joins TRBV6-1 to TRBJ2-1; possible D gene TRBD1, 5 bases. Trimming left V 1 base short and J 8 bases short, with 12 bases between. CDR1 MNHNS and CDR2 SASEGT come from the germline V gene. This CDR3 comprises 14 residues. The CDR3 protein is CASSEEASRDEQFF. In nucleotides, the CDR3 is TGTGCCAGCAGTGAAGAGGCATCCAGGGATGAGCAGTTCTTC.

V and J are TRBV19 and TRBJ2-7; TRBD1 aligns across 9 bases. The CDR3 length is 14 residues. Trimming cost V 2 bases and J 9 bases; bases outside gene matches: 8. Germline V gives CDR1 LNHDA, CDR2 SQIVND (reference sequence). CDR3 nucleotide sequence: TGTGCCAGTAGTATATCGGGACAGGGTGGAAGGCAGTACTTC. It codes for CASSISGQGGRQYF.

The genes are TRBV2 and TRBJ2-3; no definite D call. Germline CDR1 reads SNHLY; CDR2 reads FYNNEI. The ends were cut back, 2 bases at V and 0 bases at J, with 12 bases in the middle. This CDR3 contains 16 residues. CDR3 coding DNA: TGTGCCAGCAGTGAACTATCCCCTATTAGCACAGATACGCAGTATTTT. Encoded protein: CASSELSPISTDTQYF.

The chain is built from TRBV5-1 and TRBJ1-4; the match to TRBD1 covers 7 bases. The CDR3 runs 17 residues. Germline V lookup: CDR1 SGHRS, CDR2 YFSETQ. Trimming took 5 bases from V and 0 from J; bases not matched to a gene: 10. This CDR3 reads CASRRQGPGTTNEKLFF. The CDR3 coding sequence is TGCGCCAGCAGAAGACAGGGTCCAGGGACAACTAATGAAAAACTGTTTTTT.

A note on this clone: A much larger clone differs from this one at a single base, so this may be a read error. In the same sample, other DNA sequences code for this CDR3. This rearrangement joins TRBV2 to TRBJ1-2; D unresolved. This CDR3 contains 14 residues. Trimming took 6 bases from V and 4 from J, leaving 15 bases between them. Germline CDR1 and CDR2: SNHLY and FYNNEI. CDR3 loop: CASSYRGSSYGYTF. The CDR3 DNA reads TGTGCCAGCAGCTACAGAGGGAGTAGCTATGGCTACACCTTC. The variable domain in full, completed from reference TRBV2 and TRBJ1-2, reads EPEVTQTPSHQVTQMGQEVILRCVPISNHLYFYWYRQILGQKVEFLVSFYNNEISEKSEIFDDQFSVERPDGSNFTLKIRSTKLEDSAMYFCASSYRGSSYGYTFGSGTRLTVV.

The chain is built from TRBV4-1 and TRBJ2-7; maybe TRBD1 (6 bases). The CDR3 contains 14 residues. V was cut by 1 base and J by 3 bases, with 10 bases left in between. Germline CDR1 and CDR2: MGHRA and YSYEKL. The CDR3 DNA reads TGCGCCAGCAGCCAAGGGACAGTCTACTACGAGCAGTACTTC. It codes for CASSQGTVYYEQYF.

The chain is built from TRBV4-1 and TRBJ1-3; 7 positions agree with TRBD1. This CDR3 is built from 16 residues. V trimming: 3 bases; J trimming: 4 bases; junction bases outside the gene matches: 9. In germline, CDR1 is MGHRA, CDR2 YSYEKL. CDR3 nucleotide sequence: TGCGCCAGCAGCCAGGGACCACAGGGGTCCGGAAACACCATATATTTT. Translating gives CASSQGPQGSGNTIYF.

CDR3 sequence (DNA): TGTGCCAGCAGTAAGACTAGCGGGGGGGCTCCGTGGGAGCAGTACTTC. This encodes CASSKTSGGAPWEQYF. This chain connects TRBV2 to TRBJ2-7; 14 bases match TRBD2. The CDR3 spans 16 residues. CDR1 SNHLY and CDR2 FYNNEI come from the germline V gene. Losses at the gene ends were 5 bases for V and 7 bases for J; bases not matched to a gene: 10.

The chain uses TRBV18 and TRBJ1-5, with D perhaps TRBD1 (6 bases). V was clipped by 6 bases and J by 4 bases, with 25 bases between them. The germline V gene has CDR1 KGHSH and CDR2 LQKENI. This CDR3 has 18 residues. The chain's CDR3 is CASSLLPPATGTNQPQHF. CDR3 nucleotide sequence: TGTGCCAGCTCCCTACTCCCCCCCGCGACAGGAACAAATCAGCCCCAGCATTTT.

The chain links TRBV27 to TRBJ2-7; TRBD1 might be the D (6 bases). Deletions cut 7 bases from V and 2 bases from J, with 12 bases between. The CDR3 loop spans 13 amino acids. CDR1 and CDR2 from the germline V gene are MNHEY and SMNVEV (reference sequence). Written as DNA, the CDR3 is TGTGCCAGCAAGGGACACGCGACCTACGAGCAGTACTTC. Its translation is CASKGHATYEQYF.

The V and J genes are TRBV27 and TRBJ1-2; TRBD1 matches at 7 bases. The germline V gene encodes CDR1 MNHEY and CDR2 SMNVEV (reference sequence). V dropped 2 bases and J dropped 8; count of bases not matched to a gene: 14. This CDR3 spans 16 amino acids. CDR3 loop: CASSLTDRDTMVGYTF. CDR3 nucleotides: TGTGCCAGCAGTTTAACCGACAGGGATACTATGGTCGGCTACACCTTC.